The clone carrying this T cell receptor beta chain was counted a single time. The entry originates in a study of technical replicates of blood from a handful of donors. Profiling relied on immunoSEQ multiplex PCR, and the TCRdb table lists in-frame clones only, not all of them. The table shows 60,000 to 65,000 clones, with 80% to 95% occurring only once. This TCR derives from a human donor in good health. Some clones in this sample may be carry-over from other donors' samples. Material: PBMCs.

The chain's CDR3 is CASSYRDGTEAFF. CDR3 DNA sequence: TGTGCCAGCAGTTACAGGGATGGCACTGAAGCTTTCTTT. The chain employs TRBV7-9 and TRBJ1-1; maybe TRBD1 (6 bases). V dropped 6 bases and J dropped 4 bases, with 12 bases sitting between them. CDR3 length: 13 amino acids. Looked up from germline, CDR1 is SEHNR and CDR2 is FQNEAQ (reference sequence).